These 9 T cell receptor beta chains were sequenced from one sample in a study of blood T cell repertoires in COVID-19. Clones were sequenced by immunoSEQ multiplex PCR, and TCRdb holds only the in-frame ones, with some missing. The sample carries some 59,000 clones, about 78% recorded once. Specimen: peripheral blood. The receptor set was obtained from a man at least 80 years old with active or convalescent COVID-19.

The rearrangement joins TRBV9 to TRBJ2-3, with D tentatively TRBD1 (5 bases). Germline CDR1 SGDLS, CDR2 YYNGEE. The CDR3 loop spans 14 amino acids. Deletions cut 0 bases from V and 5 bases from J, with 10 bases between. The CDR3 region is CASSVGQTRDTQYF. The DNA for the CDR3 is TGTGCCAGCAGCGTAGGACAGACTCGAGATACGCAGTATTTT.

This sequence joins TRBV10-3 and TRBJ1-5, with TRBD1 matching over 8 bases. There are 13 residues in the CDR3. Germline lookup yields CDR1 ENHRY and CDR2 SYGVKD. Germline trimming cut 10 bases from V and 3 bases from J; bases unmatched to any gene: 5. CDR3: CATQGQDNQPQHF. The DNA for the CDR3 is TGTGCCACCCAGGGACAGGACAATCAGCCCCAGCATTTT.

The table lists this clone with many counts. The J gene is TRBJ2-5, the V gene TRBV18; 8 bases line up with TRBD1. This CDR3 comprises 13 residues. The ends lost 5 bases at V and 3 bases at J; junction bases unmatched: 2. Germline V gene data show CDR1 as KGHSH and CDR2 as LQKENI. CDR3 loop: CASSTDREETQYF. DNA for the CDR3: TGTGCCAGCTCAACGGACAGGGAAGAGACCCAGTACTTC.

The rearrangement links TRBV2 to TRBJ2-1; 7 bases align to TRBD2. V lost 2 bases, J lost 6 bases, and 7 bases stayed unmatched. The CDR3 has 15 amino acids. Per germline, CDR1 SNHLY and CDR2 FYNNEI. This CDR3 is CASSERSGTLNEQFF. CDR3 in DNA: TGTGCCAGCAGTGAAAGGAGCGGGACCCTCAATGAGCAGTTCTTC.

The chain carries TRBV19 and TRBJ2-7, with 7 bases aligning to TRBD1. J was trimmed by 5 bases and V by 9 bases; bases with no gene match: 13. CDR3 length: 14 residues. The germline CDR1 and CDR2 sequences are LNHDA and SQIVND (reference sequence). DNA for the CDR3: TGTGCCAGGACCCGGGACAGCCTTGTGAACGAGCAGTACTTC. Translation: CARTRDSLVNEQYF.

This chain uses TRBV5-4 with TRBJ2-4; the D gene is possibly TRBD2 (6 bases). V was pared by 4 bases and J by 12 bases, with 14 bases between. Germline-derived CDR1 and CDR2 are SGHNT and YYREEE (reference sequence). This CDR3 contains 12 residues. CDR3 bases: TGTGCCAGCAGCCGGGAGAGGGGCTCTCAGTACTTC. Translating it yields CASSRERGSQYF. Full variable domain (missing parts from reference TRBV5-4 and TRBJ2-4): ETGVTQSPTHLIKTRGQQVTLRCSSQSGHNTVSWYQQALGQGPQFIFQYYREEENGRGNFPPRFSGLQFPNYSSELNVNALELDDSALYLCASSRERGSQYFGAGTRLSVL.

CDR3 DNA sequence: TGTGCCAGCAGCTTAGTCCACAGGGAAGACGACGAGCAGTACTTC. This sequence encodes CASSLVHREDDEQYF. This chain links TRBV7-9 with TRBJ2-7, with D maybe TRBD1 (6 bases). Per germline, CDR1 SEHNR and CDR2 FQNEAQ (reference sequence). V shed 1 base and J shed 5 bases, with 15 bases lying between them. The CDR3 length is 15 residues.

The chain employs TRBV27 and TRBJ1-1; 7 nucleotides align to TRBD1. Trimming took 6 bases from V and 6 from J; bases not matched to a gene: 10. The CDR3 loop spans 14 amino acids. Germline V CDR1 and CDR2: MNHEY, SMNVEV (reference sequence). CDR3 region: CASSSNTGTAEAFF. CDR3 sequence (DNA): TGTGCCAGCAGCTCCAATACAGGGACAGCTGAAGCTTTCTTT.

This clone was detected once. The V gene is TRBV5-6, the J gene TRBJ1-1; 9 bases map to TRBD1. The CDR3 contains 15 residues. V trimming: 3 bases; J trimming: 2 bases; junction bases outside the gene matches: 5. Germline CDR1 reads SGHDT; CDR2 reads YYEEEE. The CDR3 nucleotides read TGTGCCAGCAGCTCCCCGGGACAGGGAAACACTGAAGCTTTCTTT. Translation gives CASSSPGQGNTEAFF.